This is a list of T cell receptor beta chains from one sample in a study of T cell responses to AZD1222 COVID-19 vaccine. Sequencing used immunoSEQ multiplex PCR; TCRdb keeps in-frame clones, though not all of them. The table records some 150,000 clones, about nine tenths of them present only once. The source was peripheral blood, collected on day 0 of AZD1222 vaccination. These receptors were obtained from an adult in good health. Both conserved end residues are part of each CDR3. D genes are given only for firm matches. The size of a clone is reported for some rows only, either as once, few or many, or as a class for expanded clones.

TRBJ2-2 | TRBV5-1 | 15 | NA | NA | CASSLAGYGAGELFF | TGCGCCAGCAGCCTAGCAGGGTACGGGGCCGGGGAGCTGTTTTTT
TRBJ1-1 | TRBV4-2 | 13 | NA | NA | CASSQVIDTEAFF | TGTGCCAGCAGCCAAGTAATTGACACTGAAGCTTTCTTT
TRBJ2-7 | TRBV19 | 14 | NA | NA | CASTPTSGFREQYF | TGTGCCAGTACCCCAACCTCAGGGTTCCGCGAGCAGTACTTC
TRBJ2-5 | TRBV4-1 | 14 | NA | TRBD2 | CASSLTSVQETQYF | TGCGCCAGCAGCCTTACTAGCGTACAAGAGACCCAGTACTTC
TRBJ2-1 | TRBV7-9 | 19 | NA | TRBD2 | CASSYRLAGETINYNEQFF | TGTGCCAGCAGCTACCGACTAGCGGGAGAGACGATAAACTACAATGAGCAGTTCTTC
TRBJ2-1 | TRBV5-1 | 15 | NA | TRBD1 | CASSLAGQVHNEQFF | TGCGCCAGCAGCTTGGCGGGACAGGTGCACAATGAGCAGTTCTTC
TRBJ2-7 | TRBV5-6 | 11 | few | NA | CASSLAWEQYF | TGTGCCAGCAGCCTGGCTTGGGAGCAGTACTTC
TRBJ2-2 | TRBV10-3 | 15 | NA | NA | CAITAGSIGTGELFF | TGTGCCATCACGGCAGGGAGCATTGGCACCGGGGAGCTGTTTTTT
TRBJ1-5 | TRBV19 | 14 | NA | TRBD1 | CASRTTGGLEPQHF | TGTGCCAGTAGAACGACAGGGGGCCTGGAGCCCCAGCATTTT
TRBJ1-3 | TRBV7-9 | 12 | NA | NA | CASSLSGNTIYF | TGTGCCAGCAGCTTATCCGGAAACACCATATATTTT
TRBJ2-5 | TRBV21-1 | 13 | NA | NA | CASSKGTKETQYF | TGTGCCAGCAGCAAAGGGACCAAAGAGACCCAGTACTTC
TRBJ2-1 | TRBV5-8 | 16 | NA | NA | CASSRRGGQGVNEQFF | TGTGCCAGCAGCCGCCGGGGAGGGCAGGGGGTCAATGAGCAGTTCTTC
TRBJ2-5 | TRBV7-9 | 14 | NA | NA | CASSGDRFVETQYF | TGTGCCAGCAGCGGAGACCGTTTTGTCGAGACCCAGTACTTC
TRBJ2-3 | TRBV9 | 14 | NA | NA | CASSVFRESDTQYF | TGTGCCAGCAGCGTCTTCCGGGAATCAGATACGCAGTATTTT
TRBJ2-1 | TRBV25-1 | 10 | NA | NA | CASSDYEQFF | TGTGCCAGCAGTGACTATGAGCAGTTCTTC
TRBJ2-5 | TRBV7-2 | 16 | NA | TRBD2 | CASSPSRAGGSETQYF | TGTGCCAGCAGCCCCTCCCGAGCGGGAGGTTCGGAGACCCAGTACTTC
TRBJ2-7 | TRBV29-1 | 11 | NA | NA | CSGGTAYEQYF | TGCAGCGGCGGGACAGCATACGAGCAGTACTTC
TRBJ1-5 | TRBV6-5 | 15 | NA | NA | CASSSFRAANQPQHF | TGTGCCAGCAGTTCCTTCCGGGCCGCCAATCAGCCCCAGCATTTT